Below are 21 T cell receptor beta chains sequenced from a single sample in a study of cytotoxic CD8 clonotypes in ibrutinib-treated CLL. Profiled with immunoSEQ multiplex PCR; TCRdb holds only in-frame clones, not every one. Here the sample spans more than 200,000 clones, 79% being singletons. The sample here was PBMCs, taken after 12 months of ibrutinib treatment. The receptors shown here come from a human donor with chronic lymphocytic leukemia.

CDR3 loop: CASSLGQGASEQYF. The DNA for the CDR3 is TGCGCCAGCAGCTTGGGACAGGGGGCCAGCGAGCAGTACTTC. The V call is TRBV5-1, the J call TRBJ2-7; 10 bases are shared with TRBD1. The V segment lost 0 bases and the J segment 6 bases; nucleotides outside the gene matches: 3. The CDR3 extends over 14 amino acids. Germline loops: CDR1 SGHRS, CDR2 YFSETQ. Based on the CDR3 plus reference TRBV5-1 and TRBJ2-7, the full variable domain is KAGVTQTPRYLIKTRGQQVTLSCSPISGHRSVSWYQQTPGQGLQFLFEYFSETQRNKGNFPGRFSGRQFSNSRSEMNVSTLELGDSALYLCASSLGQGASEQYFGPGTRLTVT.

V gene TRBV23-1 combines with J gene TRBJ2-7, with 8 bases aligning to TRBD1. TRBV23-1 is an open reading frame whose function is uncertain. The CDR3 totals 17 residues. J was trimmed by 5 bases and V by 4 bases; bases with no gene match: 16. The CDR3 nucleotides read TGCGCCAGCAGTCCCCTTGTTACAGGGGGTAAATTCGACGAGCAGTACTTC. Translation gives CASSPLVTGGKFDEQYF.

This clone was observed a handful of times. This sample includes further DNA sequences coding for the same CDR3. The V gene is TRBV27, the J gene TRBJ1-2, with TRBD1 as a possible D gene (6 bases). From germline, CDR1 is MNHEY and CDR2 SMNVEV (reference sequence). V was shortened by 3 bases and J by 8 bases, with 10 bases between the two germline ends. The CDR3 is 12 amino acids. In DNA, the CDR3 is TGTGCCAGCAGTTTGACAGGCGACGGCTACACCTTC. It yields the protein CASSLTGDGYTF.

CDR3 residues: CASSALSGSGLEQYF. The CDR3 DNA is TGTGCCAGCAGCGCGTTGAGCGGGTCTGGTCTCGAGCAGTACTTC. The chain links TRBV11-2 to TRBJ2-7, with D possibly being TRBD2 (6 bases). This CDR3 comprises 15 residues. Germline V gene data show CDR1 as SGHAT and CDR2 as FQNNGV. The germline V and J ends were trimmed by 5 bases and 6 bases, with 20 bases remaining between them.

In DNA form, the CDR3 reads TGTGCCAGCAGTGAAGGGCCGGGGACTGAAGCTTTCTTT. Translated: CASSEGPGTEAFF. V and J are TRBV6-1 and TRBJ1-1; unclear D gene. The CDR3 is made up of 13 amino acids. Germline lookup yields CDR1 MNHNS and CDR2 SASEGT. The V and J ends lost 1 base and 5 bases respectively, with 8 bases between them.

This clone was detected many times. One end of the junction fails to match germline, which may point to a read error. The chain combines TRBV2 with TRBJ1-3; perhaps TRBD1 as D (6 bases). The CDR3 covers 14 residues. Per germline, CDR1 SNHLY and CDR2 FYNNEI. The CDR3 nucleotides read TGTGCCAGCAGTGAAGCGCACGAGCGAGGACAGACCCTTTTT. Protein sequence: CASSEAHERGQTLF. The entire variable domain, with the rest obtained from reference TRBV2 and TRBJ1-3, is as follows: EPEVTQTPSHQVTQMGQEVILRCVPISNHLYFYWYRQILGQKVEFLVSFYNNEISEKSEIFDDQFSVERPDGSNFTLKIRSTKLEDSAMYFCASSEAHERGQTLFGEGSWLTVV.

V and J are TRBV2 and TRBJ2-5, with 8 bases that match TRBD2. Germline CDR1 reads SNHLY; CDR2 reads FYNNEI. Germline trimming cut 8 bases from V and 2 bases from J; bases unmatched to any gene: 10. This CDR3 has 15 residues. CDR3 loop: CASPREGGGQETQYF. Here the CDR3 DNA reads TGTGCCAGCCCCCGGGAGGGGGGTGGGCAAGAGACCCAGTACTTC.

This CDR3 reads CASRREQMYNSPLHF. The DNA for the CDR3 is TGTGCTTCGAGGAGGGAGCAGATGTATAATTCACCCCTCCACTTT. V gene TRBV27 combines with J gene TRBJ1-6, with D hard to call. Germline CDR1 and CDR2: MNHEY and SMNVEV (reference sequence). The CDR3 contains 15 residues.

The chain uses TRBV4-2 and TRBJ2-1, with D possibly TRBD1 on 6 matching bases. Per germline, CDR1 LGHNA and CDR2 YNFKEQ. V was clipped by 1 base and J by 10 bases, with 14 bases between them. The CDR3 is 14 residues long. Written as DNA, the CDR3 is TGTGCCAGCAGCCAAGGATGGGGGCAAGAGGAGCAGTTCTTC. This codes for CASSQGWGQEEQFF.

The CDR3 DNA is TGTGCCAGTACGGACAGGGGCTCTGGGGCCAACGTCCTGACTTTC. Residues: CASTDRGSGANVLTF. The chain links TRBV19 to TRBJ2-6; 9 bases agree with TRBD1. The CDR3 spans 15 residues. Germline trimming cut 7 bases from V and 0 bases from J; bases unmatched to any gene: 1. The germline CDR1 and CDR2 sequences are LNHDA and SQIVND (reference sequence).

The chain couples TRBV9 to TRBJ2-1, with D perhaps being TRBD1 or TRBD2 (5 bases each). The germline gives CDR1 SGDLS, CDR2 YYNGEE. Trimming took 2 bases from V and 6 from J, leaving 12 bases between them. This CDR3 is 14 amino acids long. The CDR3 reads CASSVPPGLNEQFF. CDR3 DNA sequence: TGTGCCAGCAGCGTCCCCCCGGGGCTCAATGAGCAGTTCTTC.

The chain has TRBV5-1 and TRBJ2-2; 8 positions match TRBD2. V was clipped by 0 bases and J by 4 bases; unmatched bases: 2. This CDR3 spans 15 amino acids. The germline V gene has CDR1 SGHRS and CDR2 YFSETQ. The CDR3 nucleotides are TGCGCCAGCAGCTTGGCTACTAGCGGCACCGGGGAGCTGTTTTTT. It codes for CASSLATSGTGELFF.

The gene calls are TRBV4-1 and TRBJ2-1; D remains unclear. Trimming took 0 bases from V and 9 from J, leaving 3 bases between them. Looked up from germline, CDR1 is MGHRA and CDR2 is YSYEKL. The CDR3 runs 11 residues. CDR3 DNA sequence: TGCGCCAGCAGCCAAGAAGGTGAGCAGTTCTTC. Amino acids: CASSQEGEQFF.

V is TRBV7-9 and J is TRBJ1-4; a possible D gene is TRBD1 (5 bases). Trimming took off 6 bases at V and 8 bases at J, with 16 bases between the two ends. CDR1 and CDR2 (germline): SEHNR, FQNEAQ (reference sequence). The CDR3 totals 14 residues. CDR3 DNA sequence: TGTGCCAGCAGGTCAGACAGCGGGATCGAAAAACTGTTTTTT. Translation: CASRSDSGIEKLFF.

This clone has just a few counts. This chain connects TRBV11-2 to TRBJ1-2, with 7 positions matching TRBD1. V gave up 1 base and J gave up 2 bases; unmatched junction bases: 4. CDR3 size: 15 residues. CDR1 and CDR2 (germline): SGHAT, FQNNGV. The CDR3 protein is CASSLVGTANYGYTF. Here the CDR3 DNA reads TGTGCCAGCAGCTTAGTTGGGACAGCCAACTATGGCTACACCTTC.

The chain couples TRBV5-1 to TRBJ1-1; D possibly corresponds to TRBD1 (5 bases). The CDR3 has 12 residues. V lost 0 bases and J 11 bases, leaving 11 bases between the germline ends. CDR1 SGHRS and CDR2 YFSETQ come from the germline V gene. The CDR3 nucleotides are TGCGCCAGCAGCTTGGGGAGGGGTCCGGCTTTCTTT. Protein: CASSLGRGPAFF.

The chain uses TRBV5-5 and TRBJ1-1; unclear D gene. Germline V gives CDR1 SGHKS, CDR2 YYEKEE (reference sequence). The CDR3 is 13 amino acids. Trimming pared 4 bases from V and 3 bases from J, leaving 10 bases between. The CDR3, as DNA: TGTGCCAGCAGCCGAAAAGGTGACACTGAAGCTTTCTTT. Translating gives CASSRKGDTEAFF.

A remark on this clone: Other DNA sequences in this specimen translate into the identical CDR3. The chain links TRBV15 to TRBJ1-1, with D perhaps TRBD1 (5 bases). This CDR3 region has 15 residues. V was pared by 1 base and J by 2 bases, with 11 bases between. Germline V CDR1 and CDR2: LNHNV, YYDKDF (reference sequence). In nucleotides, the CDR3 is TGTGCCACCAGCAGAGGCCGGGGCCTAAACACTGAAGCTTTCTTT. As protein: CATSRGRGLNTEAFF.

This rearrangement joins TRBV10-2 to TRBJ1-2; D is undetermined. V was shortened by 1 base and J by 2 bases, with 8 bases between the two germline ends. Germline V CDR1 and CDR2: WSHSY, SAAADI. This CDR3 has 14 residues. CDR3 DNA sequence: TGCGCCAGCAGTGAGTTGGGCCTAAACTATGGCTACACCTTC. Its protein product is CASSELGLNYGYTF.

The V call is TRBV4-1, the J call TRBJ1-2, with D possibly being TRBD1 (6 bases). Deletions cut 6 bases from V and 0 bases from J, with 20 bases between. The CDR3 length is 17 residues. Germline CDR1 MGHRA, CDR2 YSYEKL. In DNA form, the CDR3 reads TGCGCCAGCAGGGATTATCTGGGGGGGCGAGCTAACTATGGCTACACCTTC. It encodes CASRDYLGGRANYGYTF.

This sequence joins TRBV6-5 and TRBJ1-2; 7 positions match TRBD1. Germline-derived CDR1 and CDR2 are MNHEY and SVGAGI. V lost 4 bases and J lost 4; bases outside the gene matches: 6. The CDR3 consists of 14 residues. The CDR3 reads CASSSWDSFYGYTF. In DNA form, the CDR3 reads TGTGCCAGCAGTTCATGGGACAGCTTCTATGGCTACACCTTC.